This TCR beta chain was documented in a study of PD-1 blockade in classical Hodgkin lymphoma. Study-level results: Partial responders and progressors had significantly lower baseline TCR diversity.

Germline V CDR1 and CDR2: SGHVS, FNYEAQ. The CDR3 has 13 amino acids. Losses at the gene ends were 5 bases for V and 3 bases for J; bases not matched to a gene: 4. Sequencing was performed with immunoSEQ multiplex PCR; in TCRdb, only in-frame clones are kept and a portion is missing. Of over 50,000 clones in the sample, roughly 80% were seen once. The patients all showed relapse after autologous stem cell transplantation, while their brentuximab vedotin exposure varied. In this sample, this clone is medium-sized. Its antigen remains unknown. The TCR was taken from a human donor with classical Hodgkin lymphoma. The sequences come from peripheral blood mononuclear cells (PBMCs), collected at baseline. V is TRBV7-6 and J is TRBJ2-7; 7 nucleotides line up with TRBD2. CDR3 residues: CASSPERDYEQYF. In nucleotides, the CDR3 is TGTGCCAGCAGCCCCGAGCGGGACTACGAGCAGTACTTC.